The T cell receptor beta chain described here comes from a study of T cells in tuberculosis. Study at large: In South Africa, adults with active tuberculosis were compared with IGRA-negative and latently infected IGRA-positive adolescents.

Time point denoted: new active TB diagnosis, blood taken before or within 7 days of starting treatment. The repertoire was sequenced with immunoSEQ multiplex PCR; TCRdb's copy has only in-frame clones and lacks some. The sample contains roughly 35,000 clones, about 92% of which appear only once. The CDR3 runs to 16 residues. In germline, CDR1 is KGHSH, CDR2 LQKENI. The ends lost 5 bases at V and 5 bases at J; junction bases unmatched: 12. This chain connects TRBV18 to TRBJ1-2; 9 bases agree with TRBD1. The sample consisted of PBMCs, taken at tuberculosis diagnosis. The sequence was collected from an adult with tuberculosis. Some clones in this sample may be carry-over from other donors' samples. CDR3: CASSEISGQGIYGYTF. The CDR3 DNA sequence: TGTGCCAGCTCAGAGATTTCGGGACAGGGAATTTATGGCTACACCTTC. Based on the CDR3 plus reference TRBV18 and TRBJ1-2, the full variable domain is NAGVMQNPRHLVRRRGQEARLRCSPMKGHSHVYWYRQLPEEGLKFMVYLQKENIIDESGMPKERFSAEFPKEGPSILRIQQVVRGDSAAYFCASSEISGQGIYGYTFGSGTRLTVV.